Below, one T cell receptor beta chain is given with its context. The antigen is not known. The CDR3 runs to 14 residues. Trimming took 10 bases from V and 0 from J, leaving 10 bases between them. CDR1 MDHEN and CDR2 SYDVKM come from the germline V gene. 60 Vbeta and 13 Jbeta primers were used in PCR. Clones were read by immunoSEQ multiplex PCR, and TCRdb kept only the in-frame ones, dropping some. The sample shows more than 95,000 clones, around a tenth of them seen only once. The data belong to a study of cytomegalovirus exposure and HLA in healthy donors. Study overall: A data release that came early held approximately 85 million unique TCRs from HLA-typed donors. Overall study findings and caveats: TCR beta chain V- and J-gene trimming was linked, in a later analysis, to a missense variant in DCLRE1C. Most sequenced TCRs were rare (though some public TCRs occurred in many donors). Cytomegalovirus-associated status was assigned to about 170 TCR beta chains.

The sample taken for sequencing was PBMCs. The receptor comes from a man in his thirties or forties in good health and CMV-seronegative. This chain joins TRBV28 and TRBJ2-6; a weak D match, TRBD1 (5 bases). The CDR3 loop reads CATTDSSGANVLTF. The CDR3, as DNA: TGTGCCACCACCGACAGCTCTGGGGCCAACGTCCTGACTTTC.